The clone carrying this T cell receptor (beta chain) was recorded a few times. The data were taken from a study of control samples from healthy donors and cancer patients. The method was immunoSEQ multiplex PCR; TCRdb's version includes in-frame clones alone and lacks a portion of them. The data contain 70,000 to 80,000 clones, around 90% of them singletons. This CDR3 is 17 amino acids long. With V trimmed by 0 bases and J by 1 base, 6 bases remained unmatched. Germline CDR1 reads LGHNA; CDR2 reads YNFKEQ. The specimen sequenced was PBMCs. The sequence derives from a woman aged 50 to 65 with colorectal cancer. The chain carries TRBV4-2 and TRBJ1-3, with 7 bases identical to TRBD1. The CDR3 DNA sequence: TGTGCCAGCAGCCAAGATATTGCCAGGGGGTCTGGAAACACCATATATTTT. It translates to CASSQDIARGSGNTIYF.